This T cell receptor beta chain comes out of a study of molecular identifiers for immune sequencing clone quantification. This clonotype was counted at least ten times. Its specificity is unknown. Naive CD8 T cells were picked out by sorting for CD8+CD4-CCR7+CD45RA+. Bulk TCR libraries used previously described methods and listed TCR primers. One entry per CDR3 protein results from TCRdb running MiXCR on the PCR reads. Of more than 250,000 distinct CDR3 sequences in the sample, roughly 23% were seen once. General study points: Spiked Jurkat TCR RNA originating from one cell could reportedly be identified amid some 920,000 naive cells.

Germline lookup yields CDR1 SNHLY and CDR2 FYNNEI. V lost 6 bases and J 6 bases, leaving 14 bases between the germline ends. This CDR3 contains 13 residues. The clonotype comes from a human donor in good health. Some libraries in this study had Jurkat cell RNA spiked in. Sequencing was done on a sample of naive CD8+ T cells from blood, with Jurkat cell RNA spiked in. Subset: FACS-sorted CD8+CD4-CCR7+CD45RA+ naive T cells. The rearrangement uses TRBV2 and TRBJ1-1, with D possibly TRBD1 on 5 matching bases. The CDR3 loop reads CASRSIRDSEAFF. As DNA, the CDR3 is TGTGCCAGCAGAAGTATCCGGGACTCTGAAGCTTTCTTT. The full variable domain, completed using reference TRBV2 and TRBJ1-1, is EPEVTQTPSHQVTQMGQEVILRCVPISNHLYFYWYRQILGQKVEFLVSFYNNEISEKSEIFDDQFSVERPDGSNFTLKIRSTKLEDSAMYFCASRSIRDSEAFFGQGTRLTVV.